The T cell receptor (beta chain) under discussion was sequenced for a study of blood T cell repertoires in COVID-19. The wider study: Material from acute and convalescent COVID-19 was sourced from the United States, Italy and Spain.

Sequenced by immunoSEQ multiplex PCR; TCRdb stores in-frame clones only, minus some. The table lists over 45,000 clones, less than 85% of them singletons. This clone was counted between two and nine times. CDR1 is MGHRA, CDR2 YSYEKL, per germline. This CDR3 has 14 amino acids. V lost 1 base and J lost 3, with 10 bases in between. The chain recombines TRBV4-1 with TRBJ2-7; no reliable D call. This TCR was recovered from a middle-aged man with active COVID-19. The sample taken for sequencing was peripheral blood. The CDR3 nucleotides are TGCGCCAGCAGCCAAGGTGAGGCGGACTACGAGCAGTACTTC. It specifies CASSQGEADYEQYF.